The sequence of this T cell receptor (beta chain) was determined in a study of T-cell memory formation after mild COVID-19. About the research overall: Largely, TCR clusters stayed within a single donor. Regarding the study as a whole: In pre-infection memory, a portion of responding clones appeared, which suggested that cross-reactive memory joined. Later expanders leaned CD4+, whereas day 15 to 85 contracting clones were balanced CD4/CD8. Contracting CD4+ clones were located mainly in CM and EM, and CD8+ clones in EMRA.

TCRdb independently ran MiXCR on the 5' RACE reads; one entry per CDR3 protein. The sample comprises under 250,000 distinct CDR3 sequences, roughly 15% of which are singletons, and under 2.5% rests with the top ten. Trimming removed 4 bases from V and 6 bases from J; junction bases left unmatched: 12. The CDR3 runs to 15 residues. Germline V gene sequence: CDR1 MGHDK, CDR2 SYGVNS. This clonotype has a count of ten or more. Its target is not known. The sequenced sample was PBMCs or a T cell subset sorted from them (not recorded which). V and J are TRBV25-1 and TRBJ2-7; 7 bases align to TRBD1. The sequence was collected from an adult woman who had mild COVID-19 (a few samples of this study predate the infection). Cell type and time point are not known. As DNA, the CDR3 is TGTGCCAGCAGTGTCCTGTCAGACAGGGCATCCGAGCAGTACTTC. It encodes CASSVLSDRASEQYF.